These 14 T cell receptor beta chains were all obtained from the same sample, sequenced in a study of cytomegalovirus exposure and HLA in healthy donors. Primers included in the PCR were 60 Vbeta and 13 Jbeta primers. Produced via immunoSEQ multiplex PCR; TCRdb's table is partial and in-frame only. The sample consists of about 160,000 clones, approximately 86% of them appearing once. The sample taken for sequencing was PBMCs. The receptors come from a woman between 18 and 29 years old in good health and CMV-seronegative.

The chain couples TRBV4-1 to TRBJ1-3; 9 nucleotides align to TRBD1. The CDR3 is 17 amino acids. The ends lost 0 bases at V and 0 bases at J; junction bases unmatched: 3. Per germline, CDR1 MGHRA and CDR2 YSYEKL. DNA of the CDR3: TGCGCCAGCAGCCAAGAGGGACAGGGAGCCTCTGGAAACACCATATATTTT. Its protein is CASSQEGQGASGNTIYF.

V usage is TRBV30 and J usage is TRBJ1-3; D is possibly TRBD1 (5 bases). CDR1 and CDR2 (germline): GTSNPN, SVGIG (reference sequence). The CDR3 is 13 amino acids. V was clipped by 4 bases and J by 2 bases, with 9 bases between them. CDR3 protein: CAWIVGAGNTIYF. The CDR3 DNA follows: TGTGCCTGGATAGTAGGGGCTGGAAACACCATATATTTT.

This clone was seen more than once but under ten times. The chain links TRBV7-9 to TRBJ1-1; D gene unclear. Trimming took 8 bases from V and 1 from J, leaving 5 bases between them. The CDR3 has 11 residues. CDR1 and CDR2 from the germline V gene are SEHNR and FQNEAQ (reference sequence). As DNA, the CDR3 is TGTGCCAGCCTCGGGAACACTGAAGCTTTCTTT. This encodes CASLGNTEAFF.

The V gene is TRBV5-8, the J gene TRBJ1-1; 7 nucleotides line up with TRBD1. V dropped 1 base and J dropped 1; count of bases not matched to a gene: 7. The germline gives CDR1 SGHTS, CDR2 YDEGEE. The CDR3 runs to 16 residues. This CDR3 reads CASSLWYGTENTEAFF. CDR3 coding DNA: TGTGCCAGCAGCTTGTGGTACGGGACAGAGAACACTGAAGCTTTCTTT.

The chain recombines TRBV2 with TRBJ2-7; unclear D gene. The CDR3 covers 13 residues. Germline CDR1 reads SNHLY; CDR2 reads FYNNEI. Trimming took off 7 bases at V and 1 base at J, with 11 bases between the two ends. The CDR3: CASIYHESYEQYF. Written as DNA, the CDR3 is TGTGCCAGCATATACCATGAGTCCTACGAGCAGTACTTC. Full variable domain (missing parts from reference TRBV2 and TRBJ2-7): EPEVTQTPSHQVTQMGQEVILRCVPISNHLYFYWYRQILGQKVEFLVSFYNNEISEKSEIFDDQFSVERPDGSNFTLKIRSTKLEDSAMYFCASIYHESYEQYFGPGTRLTVT.

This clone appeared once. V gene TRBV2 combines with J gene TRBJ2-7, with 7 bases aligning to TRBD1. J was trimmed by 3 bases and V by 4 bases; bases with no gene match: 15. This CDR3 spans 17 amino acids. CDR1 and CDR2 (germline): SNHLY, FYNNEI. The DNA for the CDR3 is TGTGCCAGCAGTGGAGAGGACTTCGAGACAGGGAGCTACGAGCAGTACTTC. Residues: CASSGEDFETGSYEQYF.

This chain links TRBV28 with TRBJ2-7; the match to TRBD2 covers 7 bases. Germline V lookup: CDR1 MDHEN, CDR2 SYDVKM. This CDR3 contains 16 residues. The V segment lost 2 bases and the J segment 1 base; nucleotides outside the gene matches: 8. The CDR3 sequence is CASSLPPTSSSYEQYF. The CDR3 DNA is TGTGCCAGCAGTTTACCTCCGACTAGCTCATCCTACGAGCAGTACTTC.

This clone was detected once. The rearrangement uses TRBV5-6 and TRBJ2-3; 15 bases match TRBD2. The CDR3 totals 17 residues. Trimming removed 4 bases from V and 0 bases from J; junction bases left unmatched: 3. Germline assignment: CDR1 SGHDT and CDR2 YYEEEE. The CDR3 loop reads CASSIGTSGGSTDTQYF. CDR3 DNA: TGTGCCAGCAGCATCGGGACTAGCGGGGGGAGCACAGATACGCAGTATTTT.

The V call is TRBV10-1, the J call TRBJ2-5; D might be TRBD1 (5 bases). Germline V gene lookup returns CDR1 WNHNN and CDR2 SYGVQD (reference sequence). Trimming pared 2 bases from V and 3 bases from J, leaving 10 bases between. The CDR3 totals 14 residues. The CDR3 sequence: CASSEGRTKETQYF. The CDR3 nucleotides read TGCGCCAGCAGTGAGGGCCGGACAAAAGAGACCCAGTACTTC.

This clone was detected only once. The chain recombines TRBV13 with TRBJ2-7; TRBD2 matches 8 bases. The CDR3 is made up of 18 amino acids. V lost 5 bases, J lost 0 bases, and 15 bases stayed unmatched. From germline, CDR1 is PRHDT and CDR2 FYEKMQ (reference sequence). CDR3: CASSPQSGGGLSSYEQYF. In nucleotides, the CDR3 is TGTGCCAGCAGCCCCCAATCCGGCGGGGGGTTAAGCTCCTACGAGCAGTACTTC.

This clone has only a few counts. CDR3 DNA sequence: TGCGCCAGCAGCCAAGCTTCAGGGATCAATCAGCCCCAGCATTTT. It is translated as CASSQASGINQPQHF. This chain joins TRBV4-1 and TRBJ1-5; the D gene is possibly TRBD1 (5 bases). The CDR3 sequence is 15 residues long. Trimming pared 1 base from V and 3 bases from J, leaving 10 bases between. CDR1 is MGHRA, CDR2 YSYEKL, per germline.

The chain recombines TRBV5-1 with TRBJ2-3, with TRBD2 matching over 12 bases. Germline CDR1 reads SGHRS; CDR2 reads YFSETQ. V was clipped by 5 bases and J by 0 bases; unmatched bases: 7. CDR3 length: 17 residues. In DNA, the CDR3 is TGCGCCAGCAGTGCTGGGACTAGCGGGTCTAGCACAGATACGCAGTATTTT. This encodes CASSAGTSGSSTDTQYF.

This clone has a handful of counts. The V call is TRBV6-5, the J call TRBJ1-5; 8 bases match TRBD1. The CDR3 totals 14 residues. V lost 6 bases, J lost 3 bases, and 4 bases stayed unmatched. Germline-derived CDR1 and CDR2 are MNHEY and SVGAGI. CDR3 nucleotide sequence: TGTGCCAGCAGCTGGGACAGGACCAATCAGCCCCAGCATTTT. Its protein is CASSWDRTNQPQHF.

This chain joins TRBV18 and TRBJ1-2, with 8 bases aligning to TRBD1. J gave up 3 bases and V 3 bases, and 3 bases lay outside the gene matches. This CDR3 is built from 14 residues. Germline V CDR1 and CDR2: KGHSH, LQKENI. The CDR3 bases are TGTGCCAGCTCACCGACAGGGGCAGACTATGGCTACACCTTC. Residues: CASSPTGADYGYTF.